Presented here are 22 T cell receptor beta chains from one specimen sequenced in a study of response to subunit inactivated influenza vaccine. TCRdb reprocessed the RT-PCR reads via MiXCR and lists one record per CDR3 protein. The sample lists around 600,000 distinct CDR3 sequences, approximately 10% seen once, with approximately 10% in the top ten. The same data also went into a second study, on T cells expressing NK-cell markers. That source notes: TCR beta cDNA was made by 5'RACE template switching with UMIs.

The material sequenced was PBMCs from blood, taken on the day of vaccination. These receptors all come from a man aged 45-60 years who received an inactivated influenza vaccine.

In this sample, this clonotype turned up a few times. V is TRBV12-3 or TRBV12-4 and J is TRBJ2-1, with D perhaps given as TRBD1 or TRBD2 (5 bases each). The V end lost 8 bases, the J end lost 5 bases, and 13 bases lay between the germline ends. CDR3 length equals 13 residues. CDR3 DNA: TGTGCCAGCCGATGGGGGACCGACAATGAGCAGTTCTTC. This encodes CASRWGTDNEQFF.

The chain links TRBV12-3 or TRBV12-4 to TRBJ1-2, with D possibly TRBD1 on 5 matching bases. Trimming shortened V by 0 bases and J by 7 bases, and 18 bases separated the two germline ends. This CDR3 has 16 amino acids. In DNA, the CDR3 is TGTGCCAGCAGTTTAGCCTTGGGACTCAAGGGAGGTGGCTACACCTTC. Its translation is CASSLALGLKGGGYTF.

Comments on this clonotype: At one end, the junction sequence differs from germline, possibly due to a read error. The chain employs TRBV5-1 and TRBJ1-1; a possible D gene is TRBD1 (6 bases). This CDR3 has 15 residues. The germline V gene has CDR1 SGHRS and CDR2 YFSETQ. CDR3: CASSPWGGENTEAYF. DNA for the CDR3: TGCGCCAGCAGCCCCTGGGGGGGCGAGAACACTGAAGCTTACTTT.

This clonotype was detected only a few times. The J gene is TRBJ1-1, the V gene TRBV28; 7 bases fit TRBD1. The V gene's germline CDR1 is MDHEN and CDR2 SYDVKM. Trimming removed 7 bases from V and 4 bases from J; junction bases left unmatched: 18. The CDR3 contains 17 residues. In DNA, the CDR3 is TGTGCCAGCACCTTAACGTGGGGCAGGGGGTACTTCACTGAAGCTTTCTTT. It is translated as CASTLTWGRGYFTEAFF.

The chain links TRBV6-1 to TRBJ2-5; no reliable D call. Germline CDR1 MNHNS, CDR2 SASEGT. This CDR3 has 13 amino acids. V was pared by 3 bases and J by 3 bases, with 8 bases between. The DNA of the CDR3 is TGTGCCAGCAGTGACAAACCTAAAGAGACCCAGTACTTC. Its protein product is CASSDKPKETQYF.

This clonotype was found a few times. V is TRBV18 and J is TRBJ1-5; no reliable D call. The V and J ends lost 8 bases and 0 bases respectively, with 5 bases between them. CDR1 is KGHSH, CDR2 LQKENI, per germline. The CDR3 sequence is 12 residues long. The chain's CDR3 is CASRSSNQPQHF. The DNA for the CDR3 is TGTGCCAGCCGTAGTAGCAATCAGCCCCAGCATTTT.

The chain recombines TRBV7-2 with TRBJ2-7; D ambiguous. Germline lookup yields CDR1 SGHTA and CDR2 FQGNSA. The V gene lost 2 bases and the J gene lost 4 bases, with 12 bases spanning the gap. The CDR3 spans 14 residues. The DNA for the CDR3 is TGTGCCAGCAGCTTAAGTATTAGTAATTACGAGCAGTACTTC. Encoded protein: CASSLSISNYEQYF.

This clonotype was seen a handful of times. The chain joins TRBV20-1 to TRBJ2-1, with D maybe TRBD2 (6 bases). Germline-derived CDR1 and CDR2 are DFQATT and SNEGSKA (reference sequence). This CDR3 comprises 14 residues. V was clipped by 6 bases and J by 8 bases, with 20 bases between them. The CDR3 DNA sequence: TGCAGTGCAAGTGGGACTTCTTTTACAGATGAGCAGTTCTTC. Its translation: CSASGTSFTDEQFF.

This clonotype turned up a few times. V and J are TRBV9 and TRBJ2-1, with TRBD2 matching over 12 bases. Germline CDR1 SGDLS, CDR2 YYNGEE. The CDR3 consists of 16 residues. The J segment lost 9 bases and the V segment lost 4 bases, leaving 11 bases of the junction unmatched. CDR3 nucleotides: TGTGCCAGCAGCCAAGTGGGACTAGCGGGTATCACTGAGCAGTTCTTC. This translates into CASSQVGLAGITEQFF.

About this clonotype itself: One end of the junction fails to match germline, which may point to a read error. The V gene is TRBV7-6, the J gene TRBJ1-4; TRBD1 is a possible D gene (6 bases). Looked up from germline, CDR1 is SGHVS and CDR2 is FNYEAQ. There are 15 residues in the CDR3. The CDR3 region is CASSLAQGVTEKLFF. CDR3 DNA sequence: TGTGCCAGCAGCCTAGCACAGGGTGTCACTGAAAAACTGTTTTTT.

The chain carries TRBV30 and TRBJ1-6; D is uncertain. Germline V gene data show CDR1 as GTSNPN and CDR2 as SVGIG (reference sequence). The CDR3 is 15 residues long. Trimming took off 0 bases at V and 7 bases at J, with 13 bases between the two ends. The CDR3 loop is CAWSVDRAENSPLHF. The CDR3, as DNA: TGTGCCTGGAGTGTCGACCGGGCTGAAAATTCACCCCTCCACTTT.

This chain links TRBV20-1 with TRBJ2-1, with 9 bases that match TRBD2. The CDR3 covers 16 residues. Looked up from germline, CDR1 is DFQATT and CDR2 is SNEGSKA (reference sequence). J gave up 7 bases and V 1 base, and 11 bases lay outside the gene matches. This CDR3 reads CSARAPNSGGGNEQFF. CDR3 in DNA: TGCAGTGCTAGAGCTCCGAATAGCGGGGGAGGGAATGAGCAGTTCTTC.

This chain uses TRBV27 with TRBJ2-4; TRBD2 matches 9 bases. The CDR3 is 15 amino acids. Trimming removed 0 bases from V and 7 bases from J; junction bases left unmatched: 4. Germline V gene data show CDR1 as MNHEY and CDR2 as SMNVEV (reference sequence). The CDR3 DNA reads TGTGCCAGCAGTTTATCGGCGGGGGGGTTTAACATTCAGTACTTC. Encoded protein: CASSLSAGGFNIQYF.

This clonotype appeared once. V usage is TRBV5-1 and J usage is TRBJ2-7; 9 nucleotides agree with TRBD2. Germline loops: CDR1 SGHRS, CDR2 YFSETQ. The V and J ends lost 0 bases and 3 bases, in that order; junction bases with no gene match: 7. The CDR3 has 16 residues. The CDR3 protein is CASSLGGSGSGYEQYF. CDR3 in DNA: TGCGCCAGCAGCTTGGGAGGTAGCGGGAGTGGCTACGAGCAGTACTTC.

This chain connects TRBV12-3 or TRBV12-4 to TRBJ2-5, with 10 nucleotides matching TRBD1. The CDR3 sequence is 15 residues long. V shed 5 bases, J shed 5 bases, and the junction held 8 bases outside the gene matches. CDR3 sequence: CASSPDRGSGETQYF. CDR3 nucleotide sequence: TGTGCCAGCAGTCCGGACAGGGGGTCAGGTGAGACCCAGTACTTC.

The chain links TRBV28 to TRBJ1-2; no firm D call. With 1 base removed from V and 2 bases from J, the gap between germline ends came to 14 bases. The CDR3 length is 16 residues. In germline, CDR1 is MDHEN, CDR2 SYDVKM. This chain's CDR3 is CASSLSLRRKNYGYTF. CDR3 DNA: TGTGCCAGCAGTTTATCCCTTCGGCGGAAGAACTATGGCTACACCTTC.

The J gene is TRBJ2-6, the V gene TRBV11-2; TRBD1 matches 9 bases. This CDR3 comprises 19 residues. With V trimmed by 4 bases and J by 2 bases, 12 bases remained unmatched. Germline V CDR1 and CDR2: SGHAT, FQNNGV. Here the CDR3 reads CASSYPPGQGVAGANVLTF. CDR3 sequence (DNA): TGTGCCAGCAGCTATCCTCCGGGACAGGGTGTTGCTGGGGCCAACGTCCTGACTTTC.

The chain has TRBV6-2 or TRBV6-3 and TRBJ2-1, with D maybe TRBD2 (5 bases). The CDR3 consists of 11 residues. Germline values: CDR1 MNHEY, CDR2 SVGEGT. The V and J ends lost 6 bases and 10 bases respectively, with 10 bases between them. CDR3 protein: CASSPDLEQFF. The CDR3 DNA follows: TGTGCCAGCAGCCCGGACTTAGAGCAGTTCTTC.

This clonotype appeared a few times. V and J are TRBV11-2 and TRBJ2-1, with 10 nucleotides matching TRBD2. From germline, CDR1 is SGHAT and CDR2 FQNNGV. This CDR3 spans 15 amino acids. The trim removed 1 base at V and 6 bases at J, leaving 3 bases unmatched. CDR3 sequence reads: CASSLAAGGPNEQFF. Written as DNA, the CDR3 is TGTGCCAGCAGCTTAGCAGCGGGGGGGCCCAATGAGCAGTTCTTC. Complete variable domain (other parts from reference TRBV11-2 and TRBJ2-1): EAGVAQSPRYKIIEKRQSVAFWCNPISGHATLYWYQQILGQGPKLLIQFQNNGVVDDSQLPKDRFSAERLKGVDSTLKIQPAKLEDSAVYLCASSLAAGGPNEQFFGPGTRLTVL.

Written as DNA, the CDR3 is TGTGCCAGCAGCTCCGGGCGGTTGGTGAATGAGCAGTTCTTC. Protein sequence: CASSSGRLVNEQFF. This chain links TRBV7-8 with TRBJ2-1; D gene uncertain. Trimming took 4 bases from V and 7 from J, leaving 14 bases between them. Germline values: CDR1 SGHVS, CDR2 FQNEAQ. The CDR3 length is 14 residues.

The V gene is TRBV5-1, the J gene TRBJ2-3, with 14 bases lining up with TRBD2. The CDR3 runs 17 residues. The junction had 6 bases not matched to a gene; V was cut back by 1 base and J by 5 bases. Germline lookup yields CDR1 SGHRS and CDR2 YFSETQ. CDR3 sequence: CASSLIGLAGGGDTQYF. The CDR3 nucleotides are TGCGCCAGCAGCTTGATCGGACTAGCGGGAGGAGGAGATACGCAGTATTTT.

This clonotype was observed a few times. V usage is TRBV5-1 and J usage is TRBJ2-1; 11 nucleotides line up with TRBD2. With 0 bases clipped from V and 10 bases from J, the junction kept 6 bases outside the gene matches. CDR1 is SGHRS and CDR2 is YFSETQ in the germline V gene. The CDR3 consists of 15 residues. The CDR3 bases are TGCGCCAGCAGCTTGGCGGCTAGCGGGGGGTGGGAGCAGTTCTTC. It yields the protein CASSLAASGGWEQFF. The complete variable domain, with remaining parts taken from reference TRBV5-1 and TRBJ2-1, reads KAGVTQTPRYLIKTRGQQVTLSCSPISGHRSVSWYQQTPGQGLQFLFEYFSETQRNKGNFPGRFSGRQFSNSRSEMNVSTLELGDSALYLCASSLAASGGWEQFFGPGTRLTVL.